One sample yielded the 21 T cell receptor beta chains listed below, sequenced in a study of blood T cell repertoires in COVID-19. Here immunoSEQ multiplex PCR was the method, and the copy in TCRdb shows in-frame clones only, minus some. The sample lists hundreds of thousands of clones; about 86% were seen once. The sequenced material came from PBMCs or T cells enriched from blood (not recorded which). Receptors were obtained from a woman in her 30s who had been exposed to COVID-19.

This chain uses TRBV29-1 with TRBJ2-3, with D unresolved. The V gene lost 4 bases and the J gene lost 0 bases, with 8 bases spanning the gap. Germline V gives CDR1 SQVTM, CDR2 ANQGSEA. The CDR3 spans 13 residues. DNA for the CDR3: TGCAGCGTTGCCGGAGCTAGCACAGATACGCAGTATTTT. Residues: CSVAGASTDTQYF.

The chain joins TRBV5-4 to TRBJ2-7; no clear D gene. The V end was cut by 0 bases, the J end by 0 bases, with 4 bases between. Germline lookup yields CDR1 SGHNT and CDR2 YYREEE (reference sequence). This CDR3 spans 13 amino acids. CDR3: CASSLDTSYEQYF. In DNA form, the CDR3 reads TGTGCCAGCAGCTTGGACACCTCCTACGAGCAGTACTTC.

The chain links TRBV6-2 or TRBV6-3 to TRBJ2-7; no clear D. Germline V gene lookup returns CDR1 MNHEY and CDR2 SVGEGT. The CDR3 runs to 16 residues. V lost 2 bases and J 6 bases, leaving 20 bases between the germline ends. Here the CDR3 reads CASSYTHTHPGGEQYF. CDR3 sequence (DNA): TGTGCCAGCAGTTACACCCACACTCACCCCGGCGGCGAGCAGTACTTC.

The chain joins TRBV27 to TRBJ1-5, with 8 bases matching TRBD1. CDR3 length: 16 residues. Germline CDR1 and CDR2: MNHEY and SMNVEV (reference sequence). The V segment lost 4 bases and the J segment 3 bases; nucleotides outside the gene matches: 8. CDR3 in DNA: TGTGCCAGCAGTTCCGCCGACAGGGGCGTCAATCAGCCCCAGCATTTT. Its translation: CASSSADRGVNQPQHF.

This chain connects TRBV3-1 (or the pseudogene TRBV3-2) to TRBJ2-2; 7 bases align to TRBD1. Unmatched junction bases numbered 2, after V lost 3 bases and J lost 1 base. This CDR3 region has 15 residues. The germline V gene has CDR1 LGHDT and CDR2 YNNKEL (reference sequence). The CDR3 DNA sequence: TGTGCCAGCAGCCACCGGGACAGGAACACCGGGGAGCTGTTTTTT. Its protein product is CASSHRDRNTGELFF.

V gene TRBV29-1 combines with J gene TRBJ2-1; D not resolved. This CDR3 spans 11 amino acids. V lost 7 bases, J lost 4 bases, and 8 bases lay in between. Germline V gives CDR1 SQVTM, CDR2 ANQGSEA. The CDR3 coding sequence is TGCAGCGCCGACTGGTACAATGAGCAGTTCTTC. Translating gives CSADWYNEQFF.

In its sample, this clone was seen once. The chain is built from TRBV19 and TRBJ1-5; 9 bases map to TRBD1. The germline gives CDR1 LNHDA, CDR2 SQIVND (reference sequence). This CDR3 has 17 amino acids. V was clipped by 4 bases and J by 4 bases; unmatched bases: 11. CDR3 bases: TGTGCCAGTAGTAGGGGACAGGGAGGAGGGGGAAATCAGCCCCAGCATTTT. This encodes CASSRGQGGGGNQPQHF.

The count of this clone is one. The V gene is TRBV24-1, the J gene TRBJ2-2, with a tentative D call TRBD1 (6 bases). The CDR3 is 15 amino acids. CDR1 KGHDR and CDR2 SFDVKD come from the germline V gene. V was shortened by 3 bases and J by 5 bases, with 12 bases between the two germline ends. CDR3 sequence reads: CATSDPGHKTGELFF. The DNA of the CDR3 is TGTGCCACCAGTGATCCGGGACACAAGACCGGGGAGCTGTTTTTT.

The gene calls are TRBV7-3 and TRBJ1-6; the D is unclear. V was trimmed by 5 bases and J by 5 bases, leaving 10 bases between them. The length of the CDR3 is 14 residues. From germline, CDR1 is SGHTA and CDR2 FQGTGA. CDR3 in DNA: TGTGCCAGCAGCCTACTGAAAGATAATTCACCCCTCCACTTT. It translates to CASSLLKDNSPLHF. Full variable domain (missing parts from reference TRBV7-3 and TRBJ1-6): GAGVSQTPSNKVTEKGKYVELRCDPISGHTALYWYRQSLGQGPEFLIYFQGTGAADDSGLPNDRFFAVRPEGSVSTLKIQRTERGDSAVYLCASSLLKDNSPLHFGNGTRLTVT.

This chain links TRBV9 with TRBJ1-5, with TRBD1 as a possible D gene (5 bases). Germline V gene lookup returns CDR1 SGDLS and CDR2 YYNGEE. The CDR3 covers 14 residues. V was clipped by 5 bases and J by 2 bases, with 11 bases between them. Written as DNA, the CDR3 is TGTGCCAGCAGTGTTCAGGGTGGCAATCAGCCCCAGCATTTT. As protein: CASSVQGGNQPQHF. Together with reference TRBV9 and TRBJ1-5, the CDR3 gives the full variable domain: DSGVTQTPKHLITATGQRVTLRCSPRSGDLSVYWYQQSLDQGLQFLIQYYNGEERAKGNILERFSAQQFPDLHSELNLSSLELGDSALYFCASSVQGGNQPQHFGDGTRLSIL.

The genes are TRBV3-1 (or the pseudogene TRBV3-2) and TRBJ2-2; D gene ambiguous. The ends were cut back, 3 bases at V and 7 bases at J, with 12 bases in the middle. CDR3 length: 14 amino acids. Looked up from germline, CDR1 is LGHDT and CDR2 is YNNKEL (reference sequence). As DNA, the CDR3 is TGTGCCAGCAGCCAGCAAGTACAGAGCGGGGAGCTGTTTTTT. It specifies CASSQQVQSGELFF.

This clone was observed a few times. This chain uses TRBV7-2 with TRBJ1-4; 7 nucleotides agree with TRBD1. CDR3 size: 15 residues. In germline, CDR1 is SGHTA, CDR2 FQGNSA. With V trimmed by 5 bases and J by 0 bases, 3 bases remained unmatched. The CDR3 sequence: CASSRDSTTNEKLFF. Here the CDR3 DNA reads TGTGCCAGCAGCCGGGACAGTACAACTAATGAAAAACTGTTTTTT.

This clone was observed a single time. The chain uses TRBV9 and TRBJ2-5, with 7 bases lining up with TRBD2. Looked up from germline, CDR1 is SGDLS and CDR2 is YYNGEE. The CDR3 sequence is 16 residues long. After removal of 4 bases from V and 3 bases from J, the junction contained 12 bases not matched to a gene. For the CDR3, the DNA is TGTGCCAGCAGCCCTCACGGCCAGCGGGGTAAAGAGACCCAGTACTTC. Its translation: CASSPHGQRGKETQYF.

The CDR3 region has the DNA TGTGCCACCGCGGACAGGGGTACCAATCAGCCCCAGCATTTT. This gives the protein CATADRGTNQPQHF. V is TRBV19 and J is TRBJ1-5; the match to TRBD1 covers 9 bases. The germline V gene encodes CDR1 LNHDA and CDR2 SQIVND (reference sequence). V dropped 10 bases and J dropped 3; count of bases not matched to a gene: 7. This CDR3 region has 14 residues.

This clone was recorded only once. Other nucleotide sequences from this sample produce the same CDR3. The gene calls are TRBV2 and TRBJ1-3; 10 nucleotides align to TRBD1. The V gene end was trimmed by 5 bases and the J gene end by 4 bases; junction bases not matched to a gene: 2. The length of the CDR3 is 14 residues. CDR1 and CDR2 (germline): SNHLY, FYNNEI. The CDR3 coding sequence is TGTGCCAGCAGTCGACAGGGGGCAGGAAACACCATATATTTT. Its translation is CASSRQGAGNTIYF. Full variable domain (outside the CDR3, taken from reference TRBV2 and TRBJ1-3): EPEVTQTPSHQVTQMGQEVILRCVPISNHLYFYWYRQILGQKVEFLVSFYNNEISEKSEIFDDQFSVERPDGSNFTLKIRSTKLEDSAMYFCASSRQGAGNTIYFGEGSWLTVV.

Written as DNA, the CDR3 is TGTGCCAGCAGCTTAGTTGTTTTGGGGACTAGCGGGGGGCCCCATGAGCAGTTCTTC. It translates to CASSLVVLGTSGGPHEQFF. The V gene is TRBV11-3, the J gene TRBJ2-1; 15 bases fit TRBD2. The CDR3 has 19 residues. After removal of 1 base from V and 8 bases from J, the junction contained 12 bases not matched to a gene. CDR1 SGHNT and CDR2 YENEEA come from the germline V gene.

The CDR3: CASSLRYYEQYF. The DNA for the CDR3 is TGTGCCAGCAGCCTCCGGTACTACGAGCAGTACTTC. The chain joins TRBV5-6 to TRBJ2-7; D gene unclear. Trimming shortened V by 4 bases and J by 3 bases, and 8 bases separated the two germline ends. Germline CDR1 is SGHDT and CDR2 is YYEEEE. The CDR3 covers 12 residues.

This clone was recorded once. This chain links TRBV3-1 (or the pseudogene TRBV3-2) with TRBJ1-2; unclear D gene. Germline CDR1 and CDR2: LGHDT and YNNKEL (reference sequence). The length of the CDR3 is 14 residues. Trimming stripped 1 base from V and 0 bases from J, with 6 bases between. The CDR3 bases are TGTGCCAGCAGCCAAGGGTCGGCTAACTATGGCTACACCTTC. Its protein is CASSQGSANYGYTF.

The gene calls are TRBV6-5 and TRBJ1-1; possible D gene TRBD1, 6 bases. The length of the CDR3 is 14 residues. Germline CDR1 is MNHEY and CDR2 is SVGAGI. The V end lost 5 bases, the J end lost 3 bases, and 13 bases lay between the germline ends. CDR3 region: CASSPRQEYTEAFF. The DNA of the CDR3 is TGTGCCAGCAGTCCTCGACAGGAGTACACTGAAGCTTTCTTT.

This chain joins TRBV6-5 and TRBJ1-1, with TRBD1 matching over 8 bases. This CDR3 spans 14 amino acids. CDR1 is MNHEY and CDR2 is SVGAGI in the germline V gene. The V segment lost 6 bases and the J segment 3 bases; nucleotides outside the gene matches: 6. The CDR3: CASSRTGGYTEAFF. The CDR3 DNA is TGTGCCAGCAGCCGAACAGGGGGTTACACTGAAGCTTTCTTT.

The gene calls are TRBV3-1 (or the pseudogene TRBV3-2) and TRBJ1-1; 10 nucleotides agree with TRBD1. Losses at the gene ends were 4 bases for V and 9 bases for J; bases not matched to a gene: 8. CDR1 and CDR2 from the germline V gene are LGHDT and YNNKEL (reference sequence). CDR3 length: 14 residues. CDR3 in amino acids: CASSPRTGGNQAFF. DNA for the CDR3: TGTGCCAGCAGCCCCAGGACAGGGGGTAACCAAGCTTTCTTT.